A selection of T cell receptor beta chains follows, all from one sample in a study of identical twins. TCRdb re-called the 5' RACE reads through MiXCR, storing one row per CDR3 protein. This table has 350,000 or so distinct CDR3 sequences, 9% to 15% appearing once. These same data were also listed under a study on yellow fever vaccine responses in identical twins.

The sequencing input was CD8+ T cells sorted from blood. The receptors here all came from a woman aged 18-29 years in good health. Each CDR3 is given with its conserved first and last residue. The D gene is left open where the match is weak. Some rows mark clone size as missing; the rest say once, few, many or name a class of expanded clone.

TRBV20-1	few	TRBJ2-5	-	TGCAGTGCAAGGACACAAGAGACCCAGTACTTC	CSARTQETQYF
TRBV4-1	many	TRBJ1-2	-	TGCGCCAGCAGCCAAGATAACTTCGCTTCGTATGGCTACACCTTC	CASSQDNFASYGYTF
TRBV7-9	few	TRBJ2-1	-	TGTGCCAGCAGCGCCGGGATTTGGGATGAGCAGTTCTTC	CASSAGIWDEQFF
TRBV5-1	-	TRBJ2-2	-	TGCGCCTGCACGGATAGGGGCGCGAACACCGGGGAGCTGTTTTTT	CACTDRGANTGELFF
TRBV24-1	-	TRBJ2-3	-	TGTGCCACCAGTGATGAGGTCACAGATACGCAGTATTTT	CATSDEVTDTQYF
TRBV20-1	-	TRBJ2-3	-	TGCAGTGCTAGAGATGGCGGGGCAAGCACAGATACGCAGTATTTT	CSARDGGASTDTQYF
TRBV11-2	-	TRBJ2-1	TRBD2	TGTGCCAGCAGCTCAGGACTAGCGGGAGGGCCGAACTACAATGAGCAGTTCTTC	CASSSGLAGGPNYNEQFF
TRBV12-3/TRBV12-4	-	TRBJ1-2	TRBD1	TGTGCCAGCAGGGGGACAGGGGGCTATGGCTACACCTTC	CASRGTGGYGYTF
TRBV10-2	few	TRBJ2-1	-	TGCGCCAGCAGCGACATGGCGAATGAGCAGTTCTTC	CASSDMANEQFF
TRBV19	-	TRBJ2-2	-	TGTGCCAGTAGTATAGATTGGGGCACTGCGAACACCGGGGAGCTGTTTTTT	CASSIDWGTANTGELFF
TRBV5-5	many	TRBJ1-1	-	TGTGCCAGCAGCTTGAAGGAACAGTTGAACACTGAAGCTTTCTTT	CASSLKEQLNTEAFF
TRBV11-3	-	TRBJ2-2	TRBD1	TGTGCCAGCAGCTTAGATCGTGGGACAGGGGCCACCGGGGAGCTGTTTTTT	CASSLDRGTGATGELFF
TRBV7-2	few	TRBJ2-3	TRBD2	TGTGCCAGCAGCTACTTAGCGGGGGCCACAGATACGCAGTATTTT	CASSYLAGATDTQYF
TRBV20-1	few	TRBJ2-5	-	TGCAGTGCTAGAGATGGCCTAGCTCAAGAGACCCAGTACTTC	CSARDGLAQETQYF